This TCR beta chain appears in the sequencing data of a study of blood T cell repertoires in COVID-19. About the research overall: Sources were T cells, B-cell-depleted T cells, or PBMCs; the material itself was cDNA or gDNA.

In the original analysis: For nucleated cells, counts were estimated from reference gene primer amplification. Measured with immunoSEQ multiplex PCR; TCRdb has only the in-frame clones, and not every one. The DNA gave D and trimming, while V, J and clone size come from that table. The table records around 200,000 clones, roughly 85% of them present only once. Per germline, CDR1 LNHDA and CDR2 SQIVND (reference sequence). The CDR3 runs 15 residues. Trimming removed 7 bases from V and 1 base from J, with 14 bases in between. The sequence derives from a man aged 60 to 75 with acute or convalescent COVID-19. V usage is TRBV19 and J usage is TRBJ2-1; D is perhaps TRBD2 (6 bases). The specimen sequenced was peripheral blood. In DNA, the CDR3 is TGTGCCAGTACCTCGGGAGACAATTCCTACAATGAGCAGTTCTTC. Its translation is CASTSGDNSYNEQFF. Together with reference TRBV19 and TRBJ2-1, the CDR3 gives the full variable domain: DGGITQSPKYLFRKEGQNVTLSCEQNLNHDAMYWYRQDPGQGLRLIYYSQIVNDFQKGDIAEGYSVSREKKESFPLTVTSAQKNPTAFYLCASTSGDNSYNEQFFGPGTRLTVL.